This T cell receptor beta chain was identified in a study of OX40 agonist ivuxolimab in advanced cancers. Looking at the study overall: Two cutaneous melanoma patients and one hepatocellular carcinoma patient, three in all, had partial responses. Study-wide results and caveats: Low normalized T-cell clonal expansion also characterized some of the nonresponders. CD4+ and CD8+ blood T cells expanded clonally by week 6 at 0.1 to 3.0 mg/kg.

Remarks on this clone: As yet, its antigen is unknown.

The CDR3 sequence is 14 residues long. The ends were cut back, 5 bases at V and 1 base at J, with 12 bases in the middle. Germline V lookup: CDR1 SGHTS, CDR2 YDEGEE. Autoimmune disease history or systemic immunosuppression meant exclusion. Measured with immunoSEQ multiplex PCR; TCRdb has only the in-frame clones, and not every one. Among roughly 120,000 clones, roughly 90% were seen once, and the ten largest hold 0.27%. Sequences were derived from CD4+ or CD8+ T cells sorted from blood, sampled in a trial of the OX40 agonist ivuxolimab. The receptor was derived from an adult with an advanced solid tumor such as melanoma, head and neck, liver or kidney cancer. The V gene is TRBV5-8, the J gene TRBJ1-1; no clear D. This CDR3 is CASRDPGKNTEAFF. DNA of the CDR3: TGTGCCAGCAGAGACCCCGGGAAGAACACTGAAGCTTTCTTT.